This T cell receptor (beta chain) was recovered during a study of blood T cell repertoires in COVID-19. Turning to the study itself: The United States, Italy and Spain provided the acute and convalescent COVID-19 samples. T cells, B-cell-depleted T cells, or PBMCs provided the cDNA or gDNA that served as material.

During active infection, Seattle patients enrolled and were then monitored through disease. In the source study's methods: For nucleated cells, counts were estimated from reference gene primer amplification. The table came from immunoSEQ multiplex PCR; TCRdb's copy has only in-frame clones and leaves some out. The V and J calls and clone size are taken from that table; D and trimming were inferred from the DNA. The table lists 30,000 or so clones, approximately 85% of them singletons, with approximately 7.9% in the top ten. The CDR3 length is 13 residues. Germline V gene lookup returns CDR1 SGHRS and CDR2 YFSETQ. Germline trimming cut 4 bases from V and 4 bases from J; bases unmatched to any gene: 2.

Sequenced sample: peripheral blood. This receptor was obtained from a man in his sixties with COVID-19, enrolled during active disease. The genes are TRBV5-1 and TRBJ1-1; 9 bases line up with TRBD1. CDR3 DNA sequence: TGCGCCAGCAGCATACAGGGGGCCACTGAAGCTTTCTTT. Amino acids: CASSIQGATEAFF.